These T cell receptor beta chains were read from a single sample in a study of tumor-infiltrating lymphocytes in primary liver carcinoma. TCRdb processed the multiplex PCR reads anew with MiXCR; each CDR3 protein has one entry. Here the sample spans over 250,000 distinct CDR3 sequences, 58% being singletons. Material: peripheral blood. Every receptor here comes from a woman in her twenties or thirties with primary liver carcinoma and hepatitis B virus infection. The CDR3 runs from the conserved cysteine through the conserved F or W. D genes are given only for firm matches. Expanded clones get a size class; other rows say once, few or many, or leave the size out.

V gene,clone size,D gene,J gene,CDR3 protein,CDR3 DNA
TRBV30,NA,TRBD2,TRBJ2-4,CAWTPRGVAAKNIQYF,TGTGCCTGGACCCCACGGGGGGTGGCAGCCAAAAACATTCAGTACTTC
TRBV4-1,NA,NA,TRBJ2-2,CASSFLLTPGELFF,TGCGCCAGCAGCTTCTTACTAACACCCGGGGAGCTGTTTTTT
TRBV29-1,NA,NA,TRBJ2-3,CSVPSTGYTDTQHF,TGCAGCGTTCCTTCGACAGGATACACAGATACGCAGCACTTT
TRBV4-3,NA,NA,TRBJ2-5,CASSQAVTGQETQYF,TGCGCCAGTAGCCAAGCCGTGACAGGCCAAGAGACCCAGTACTTC
TRBV4-1,NA,NA,TRBJ2-7,CASSLGFYSYKQYF,TGCGCCAGCAGCCTAGGTTTCTACTCCTACAAGCAGTACTTC
TRBV11-2,NA,NA,TRBJ2-7,CASSFTRTVKNEQYF,TGTGCCAGCAGCTTCACGAGGACAGTGAAGAACGAGCAATACTTC
TRBV29-1,many,NA,TRBJ2-7,CSVEAKGREQYF,TGCAGCGTTGAAGCGAAGGGGCGCGAGCAGTACTTC
TRBV6-6,few,NA,TRBJ2-5,CASSWGEETQYF,TGTGCCAGCAGTTGGGGGGAGGAGACCCAGTACTTC
TRBV29-1,many,NA,TRBJ2-5,CSVGAGGETQYF,TGCAGCGTTGGGGCAGGTGGAGAGACCCAGTACTTC
TRBV11-2,NA,NA,TRBJ2-7,CASTLAGPYSEQYF,TGTGCCAGCACCTTAGCCGGGCCGTACAGCGAGCAGTACTTC
TRBV6-1,many,TRBD2,TRBJ2-3,CASSDQRDGTDTQYF,TGTGCCAGCAGTGACCAGCGGGACGGCACAGATACGCAGTATTTT
TRBV6-2/TRBV6-3,NA,NA,TRBJ2-2,CVSSYRSGRTSRGTGELFF,TGTGTCAGCAGTTACCGGTCGGGACGAACTAGCCGGGGCACCGGGGAGCTGTTTTTT
TRBV28,NA,TRBD1,TRBJ1-5,CASRKQGSRNQPQHF,TGTGCCAGCAGGAAACAGGGGTCACGCAATCAGCCCCAGCATTTT